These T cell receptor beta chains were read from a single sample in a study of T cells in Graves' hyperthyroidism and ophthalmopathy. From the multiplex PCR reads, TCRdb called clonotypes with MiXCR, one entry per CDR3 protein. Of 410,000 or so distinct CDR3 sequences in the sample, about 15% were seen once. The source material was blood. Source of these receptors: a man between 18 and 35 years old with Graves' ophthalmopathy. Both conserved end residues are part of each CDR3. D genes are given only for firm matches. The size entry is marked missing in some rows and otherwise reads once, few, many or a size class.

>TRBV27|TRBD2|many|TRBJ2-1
CASSGNLAGVNNEQFF
TGTGCCAGCAGTGGGAACCTAGCGGGAGTGAACAATGAGCAGTTCTTC
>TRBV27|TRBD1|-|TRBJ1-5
CASSNRGAQPQHF
TGTGCCAGCAGTAACAGGGGTGCTCAGCCCCAGCATTTT
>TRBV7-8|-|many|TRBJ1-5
CASSHDGSQPQHF
TGTGCCAGCAGCCATGATGGAAGCCAGCCCCAGCATTTT
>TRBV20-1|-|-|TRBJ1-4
CSARWESGEKLFF
TGCAGTGCTAGGTGGGAATCAGGGGAAAAACTGTTTTTT
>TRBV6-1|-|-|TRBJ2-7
CASSEEPHYEQYF
TGTGCCAGCAGTGAAGAGCCTCATTACGAGCAGTACTTC
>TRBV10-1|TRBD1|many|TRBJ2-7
CASSAPGTGGEQYF
TGCGCCAGCAGTGCGCCCGGGACAGGGGGCGAGCAGTACTTC
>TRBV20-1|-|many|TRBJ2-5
CSAWAGPQETQYF
TGCAGTGCTTGGGCAGGGCCCCAAGAGACCCAGTACTTC
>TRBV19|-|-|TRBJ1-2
CASSPSVDNYGYTF
TGTGCCAGTAGTCCCTCGGTGGATAACTATGGCTACACCTTC
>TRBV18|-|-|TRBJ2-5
CASSLGPGPQETQYF
TGTGCCAGCTCACTCGGGCCTGGTCCCCAAGAGACCCAGTACTTC
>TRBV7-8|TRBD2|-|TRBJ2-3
CASSLIAGGLDTQYF
TGTGCCAGCAGTTTAATAGCGGGGGGGCTAGATACGCAGTATTTT